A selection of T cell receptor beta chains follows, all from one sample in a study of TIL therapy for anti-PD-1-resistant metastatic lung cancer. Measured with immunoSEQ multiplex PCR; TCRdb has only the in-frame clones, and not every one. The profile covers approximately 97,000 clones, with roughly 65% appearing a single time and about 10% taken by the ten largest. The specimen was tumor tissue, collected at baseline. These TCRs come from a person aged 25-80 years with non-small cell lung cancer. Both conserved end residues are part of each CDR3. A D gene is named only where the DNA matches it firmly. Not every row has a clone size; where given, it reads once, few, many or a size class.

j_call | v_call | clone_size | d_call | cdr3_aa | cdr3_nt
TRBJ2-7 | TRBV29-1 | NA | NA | CSVVTSNSYEQYF | TGCAGCGTTGTGACTAGTAATAGCTACGAGCAGTACTTC
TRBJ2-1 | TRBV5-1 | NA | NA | CASSLVSNPGNEQFF | TGCGCCAGCAGCTTGGTATCCAACCCAGGCAATGAGCAGTTCTTC
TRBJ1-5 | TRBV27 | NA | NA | CASSLSWAADQPQHF | TGTGCCAGCAGTTTATCGTGGGCAGCGGATCAGCCCCAGCATTTT
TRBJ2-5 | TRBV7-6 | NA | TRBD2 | CASSPTSGWVIETQYF | TGTGCCAGCAGCCCAACTAGCGGATGGGTTATAGAGACCCAGTACTTC
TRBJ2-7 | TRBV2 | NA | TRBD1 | CASSGKQGYSYEQYF | TGTGCCAGCAGTGGAAAACAGGGGTACTCCTACGAGCAGTACTTC
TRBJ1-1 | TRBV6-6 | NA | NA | CASSPTFKNLNTEAFF | TGTGCCAGCAGTCCTACCTTTAAGAACCTGAACACTGAAGCTTTCTTT
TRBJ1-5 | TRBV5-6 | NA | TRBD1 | CASSLTGGYQPQHF | TGTGCCAGCAGCCTGACAGGGGGCTATCAGCCCCAGCATTTT
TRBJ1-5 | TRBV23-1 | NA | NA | CASSRRGGQPQHF | TGCGCCAGCAGCCGGCGAGGGGGGCAGCCCCAGCATTTT
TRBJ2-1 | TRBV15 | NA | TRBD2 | CATSRGGGRSNEQFF | TGTGCCACCAGCAGAGGGGGCGGGAGAAGCAATGAGCAGTTCTTC
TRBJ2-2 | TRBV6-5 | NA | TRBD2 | CASRGTERGSGELFF | TGTGCCAGCAGGGGGACGGAGCGGGGGAGCGGGGAGCTGTTTTTT
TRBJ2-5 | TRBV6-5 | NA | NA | CASSSSIQETQYF | TGTGCCAGCAGTTCCAGTATTCAAGAGACCCAGTACTTC
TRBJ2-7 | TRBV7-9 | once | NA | CASSGPSWGGAYEQYF | TGTGCCAGCAGCGGCCCTTCTTGGGGGGGCGCCTACGAGCAGTACTTC
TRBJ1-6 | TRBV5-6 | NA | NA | CASSLLAGTLHF | TGTGCCAGCAGCTTGCTAGCCGGGACCCTCCACTTT
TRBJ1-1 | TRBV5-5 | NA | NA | CASSLLLGNPTGSTEAFF | TGTGCCAGCAGCTTGCTACTCGGTAATCCTACAGGGAGTACTGAAGCTTTCTTT
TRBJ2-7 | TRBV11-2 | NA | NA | CASSPVGYEQYF | TGTGCCAGCAGCCCAGTGGGCTACGAGCAGTACTTC
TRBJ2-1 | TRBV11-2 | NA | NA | CASSPRFLQYNEQFF | TGTGCCAGCAGCCCCCGATTTCTCCAGTACAATGAGCAGTTCTTC
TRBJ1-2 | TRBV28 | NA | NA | CASSLPSYGYTF | TGTGCCAGCAGTCTCCCATCCTATGGCTACACCTTC
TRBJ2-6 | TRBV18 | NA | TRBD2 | CASSSQEGLAGGTGANVLTF | TGTGCCAGCTCAAGCCAAGAAGGACTAGCGGGAGGTACTGGGGCCAACGTCCTGACTTTC
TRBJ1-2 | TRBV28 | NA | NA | CASSPTTTGYGYTF | TGTGCCAGCAGTCCAACTACGACAGGCTATGGCTACACCTTC
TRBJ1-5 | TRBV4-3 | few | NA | CASSQDVRTQPQHF | TGCGCCAGCAGCCAAGATGTCCGTACGCAGCCCCAGCATTTT
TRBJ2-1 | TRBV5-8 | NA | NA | CASSLVLNEQFF | TGTGCCAGCAGCCTGGTGCTGAATGAGCAGTTCTTC
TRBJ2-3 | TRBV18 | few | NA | CASSPMYYSGPTDTQYF | TGTGCCAGCTCACCCATGTACTATAGCGGTCCCACAGATACGCAGTATTTT
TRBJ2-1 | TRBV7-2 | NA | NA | CASSFNSYNEQFF | TGTGCCAGCAGCTTTAACTCCTACAATGAGCAGTTCTTC
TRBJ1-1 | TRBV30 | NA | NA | CAWSIRSRHTEAFF | TGTGCCTGGAGCATTAGGTCCCGGCACACTGAAGCTTTCTTT